This T cell receptor beta chain was documented in a study of cytomegalovirus exposure and HLA in healthy donors. Whole-study findings and limits: In a later analysis, productive TCRs from donors in an Asian-associated ancestry cluster reportedly carried fewer N-insertions than the cohort mean. The analysis excluded some indistinguishable V segments, including TRBV6-2 and TRBV6-3.

The length of the CDR3 is 13 residues. The V end lost 5 bases, the J end lost 1 base, and 9 bases lay between the germline ends. Looked up from germline, CDR1 is SGHRS and CDR2 is YFSETQ. Concerning this clone: Its antigen is not identified.

PCR primers comprised 60 Vbeta and 13 Jbeta primers. Assay used: immunoSEQ multiplex PCR; TCRdb lists only in-frame clones, some missing. Found here are under 100,000 clones; the top ten clones hold about 5%. The receptor's source is a man between 25 and 39 years old in good health and CMV-seronegative. This rearrangement joins TRBV5-1 to TRBJ1-1; D is uncertain. The sequencing sample was made of PBMCs. In nucleotides, the CDR3 is TGCGCCAGCAGTTCTTCAGGGAACACTGAAGCTTTCTTT. Encoded protein: CASSSSGNTEAFF.